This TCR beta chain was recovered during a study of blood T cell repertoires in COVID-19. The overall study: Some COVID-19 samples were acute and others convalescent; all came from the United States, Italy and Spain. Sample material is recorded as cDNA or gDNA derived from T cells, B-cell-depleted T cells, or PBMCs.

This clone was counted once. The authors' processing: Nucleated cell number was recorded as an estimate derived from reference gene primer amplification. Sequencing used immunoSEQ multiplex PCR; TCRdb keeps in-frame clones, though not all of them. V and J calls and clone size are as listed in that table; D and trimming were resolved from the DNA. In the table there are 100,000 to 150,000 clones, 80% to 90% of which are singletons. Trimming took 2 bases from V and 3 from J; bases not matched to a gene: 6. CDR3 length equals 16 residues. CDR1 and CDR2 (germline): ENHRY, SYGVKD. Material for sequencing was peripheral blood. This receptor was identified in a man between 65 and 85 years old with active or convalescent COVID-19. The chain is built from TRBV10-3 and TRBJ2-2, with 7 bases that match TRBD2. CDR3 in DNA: TGTGCCATCAGTGAGACCGCGGGAGAGGACACCGGGGAGCTGTTTTTT. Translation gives CAISETAGEDTGELFF.